The subject of this entry is one TCR beta chain. This sample stems from a study of shared clonotypes between healthy human individuals. The data were produced by immunoSEQ multiplex PCR, yet TCRdb's version contains in-frame clones alone and is incomplete. The profile shows around 720,000 clones, roughly 72% of them singletons. Germline V gene data show CDR1 as MDHEN and CDR2 as SYDVKM. CDR3 size: 15 residues. V dropped 4 bases and J dropped 0; count of bases not matched to a gene: 5. The sequencing input was memory CD4+ T cells sorted from blood. Subset defined: CD45RA-negative fraction. The chain employs TRBV28 and TRBJ2-7; TRBD1 matches at 8 bases. This TCR came from a woman in her thirties in good health. The CDR3 is CASSWDRRVSYEQYF. The CDR3 DNA reads as TGTGCCAGCAGTTGGGACAGGAGAGTCTCCTACGAGCAGTACTTC.